This is a list of T cell receptor beta chains from one sample in a study of cytomegalovirus exposure and HLA in healthy donors. Repertoires were generated with immunoSEQ multiplex PCR, while TCRdb's copy carries only in-frame clones and drops some. The sample carries some 140,000 clones, 66% recorded once. Sequencing was performed on PBMCs. The receptor source for this set is a human donor in good health. CDR3s include the opening cysteine and the closing phenylalanine or tryptophan. A D gene is named only where the DNA matches it firmly. Expanded clones are given a class, and other clones once, few, many or no size at all.

size	J	D	V	DNA	CDR3
-	TRBJ2-5	TRBD1	TRBV4-1	TGCGCCAGCAGCCTACAGGGGGCATTCGAGACCCAGTACTTC	CASSLQGAFETQYF
-	TRBJ2-1	-	TRBV19	TGTGCCAGTGGGCTTGGGACTCAACTCCCACTTCAGTTCTTC	CASGLGTQLPLQFF
few	TRBJ2-6	TRBD1	TRBV18	TGTGCCAGCTCACCAGGGGACAGGGAGGTTGGGGCCAACGTCCTGACTTTC	CASSPGDREVGANVLTF
-	TRBJ2-3	-	TRBV2	TGTGCCAGCAGGGTCACGGGGGGCACAGATACGCAGTATTTT	CASRVTGGTDTQYF
-	TRBJ2-2	-	TRBV9	TGTGCCAGCACCCGTAAGGAGGGAGCGAACACCGGGGAGCTGTTTTTT	CASTRKEGANTGELFF
-	TRBJ1-1	TRBD1	TRBV9	TGTGCCAGCAGCGCATCCGGGACAGGGCACACTGAAGCTTTCTTT	CASSASGTGHTEAFF
few	TRBJ2-3	TRBD2	TRBV13	TGTGCCAGCACCGAGCGGGAGAGTCCAGATACGCAGTATTTT	CASTERESPDTQYF
-	TRBJ1-4	TRBD1	TRBV18	TGTGCCAGCTCACCCAGTCCGGGACAGCCTCAAAAACTGTTTTTT	CASSPSPGQPQKLFF
-	TRBJ1-3	-	TRBV5-5	TGTGCCAGCACTGAGTTTTTCTCTGGAAACACCATATATTTT	CASTEFFSGNTIYF
few	TRBJ1-1	TRBD1	TRBV4-3	TGCGCCAGCAGCCAAGGGGGAGGAGACAGGGGCGCTGAAGCTTTCTTT	CASSQGGGDRGAEAFF
once	TRBJ2-7	-	TRBV7-6	TGTGCCAGCACCTCAGGGGCGCGATTGGCCGAGCAGTACTTC	CASTSGARLAEQYF
-	TRBJ1-2	-	TRBV27	TGTGCCAGCAGCCGGGATTGCTACACCTTC	CASSRDCYTF
few	TRBJ2-2	TRBD2	TRBV29-1	TGCAGCGCGGGACTAGGAGTGGCCGGGGAGCTGTTTTTT	CSAGLGVAGELFF
few	TRBJ2-1	-	TRBV28	TGTGCCAGCAGTTTCCTAGCGCGTCACAATGAGCAGTTCTTC	CASSFLARHNEQFF
-	TRBJ2-1	-	TRBV5-1	TGCGCCAGCAGCTTGGGTCAGGGTATCCTACTTGTTGAGCAGTTCTTC	CASSLGQGILLVEQFF
few	TRBJ1-2	TRBD1	TRBV9	TGTGCCAGCAGCGTAGGGCCGGGGACAGGGGGTGGCTACACCTTC	CASSVGPGTGGGYTF
-	TRBJ1-2	TRBD1	TRBV5-1	TGCGCCAGCAGCAAAGGACAGGGGGTCTATGGCTACACCTTC	CASSKGQGVYGYTF
-	TRBJ2-7	TRBD2	TRBV7-2	TGTGCCAGCAGCCACCCCGGGACTACAAATTACGAGCAGTACTTC	CASSHPGTTNYEQYF
-	TRBJ2-7	-	TRBV28	TGTGCCAGCAGCTACCTGCCCGGGTCCAGCTCCTACGAGCAGTACTTC	CASSYLPGSSSYEQYF
-	TRBJ1-2	-	TRBV9	TGTGCCAGCAGCGTAGGCCCAGGGGATGGCTACACCTTC	CASSVGPGDGYTF
-	TRBJ2-5	-	TRBV6-5	TGTGCCAGCAGGACCGGGGACCAAGAGACCCAGTACTTC	CASRTGDQETQYF
-	TRBJ1-6	-	TRBV5-1	TGCGCCAGCAGCCCAGAGACAGGAGGATCACCCCTCCACTTT	CASSPETGGSPLHF
-	TRBJ1-2	TRBD1	TRBV19	TGTGCCAGCCGGACAGGAGCCCCTAACTATGGCTACACCTTC	CASRTGAPNYGYTF
-	TRBJ2-7	TRBD2	TRBV19	TGTGCCAGTAGTCCCGGACTAGCGGCCTACGAGCAGTACTTC	CASSPGLAAYEQYF
-	TRBJ2-5	TRBD2	TRBV5-4	TGTGCCAGCAGCCGAGGGACTAGCGGGACTAAAGAGACCCAGTACTTC	CASSRGTSGTKETQYF
-	TRBJ2-7	TRBD2	TRBV11-1	TGTGCCAGCAGCCCACTAGCGGGAGGGCTCTACGAGCAGTACTTC	CASSPLAGGLYEQYF
-	TRBJ2-7	-	TRBV5-8	TGTGCCAGCAGCTCGCCCTGGCGGCAGGGGAACTACGAGCAGTACTTC	CASSSPWRQGNYEQYF
-	TRBJ2-3	-	TRBV28	TGTGCCACCACTCTACTAGCTCGTAGCACAGATACGCAGTATTTT	CATTLLARSTDTQYF
-	TRBJ2-7	TRBD1	TRBV6-6	TGTGCCAGCAGCCCGGGACAGGGCAGCGAGCAGTACTTC	CASSPGQGSEQYF
-	TRBJ2-1	TRBD2	TRBV28	TGTGCCAGCACCCCTAGCGGGAGGGGGCAGTTCTTC	CASTPSGRGQFF
-	TRBJ1-5	TRBD1	TRBV4-1	TGCGCCAGCAGCCAAGGACAGGGGAGTTGGTCCCAGCATTTT	CASSQGQGSWSQHF
-	TRBJ1-5	TRBD1	TRBV18	TGTGCCAGCTCCCAGGACAGGGCCAATCAGCCCCAGCATTTT	CASSQDRANQPQHF
-	TRBJ1-1	-	TRBV29-1	TGCAGCGTTGTGAGGGCAAGAATGAACACTGAAGCTTTCTTT	CSVVRARMNTEAFF
-	TRBJ2-5	TRBD1	TRBV14	TGTGCCAGCAGCCCCCGGGACAGGGGGCTTGGAGAGACCCAGTACTTC	CASSPRDRGLGETQYF
-	TRBJ2-5	TRBD1	TRBV9	TGTGCCAGCAGCCCCCGGACAGGGCGGTCGGAGACCCAGTACTTC	CASSPRTGRSETQYF
once	TRBJ2-7	TRBD2	TRBV10-2	TGCGCCACTAGCGGGAGGGCCTATCTTACAAGCTCCTACGAGCAGTACTTC	CATSGRAYLTSSYEQYF
-	TRBJ2-7	-	TRBV27	TGTGCCAGCAGTTTAAGGCAGCGCTCCTACGAGCAGTACTTC	CASSLRQRSYEQYF
-	TRBJ1-3	TRBD1	TRBV29-1	TGCAGCGTTGGTACCGGGACAGGGGCCGGAAACACCATATATTTT	CSVGTGTGAGNTIYF
few	TRBJ2-1	TRBD2	TRBV5-4	TGTGCCAGCAGCCAAGGACTAGCGGGAGTCTCAAATGAGCAGTTCTTC	CASSQGLAGVSNEQFF
-	TRBJ1-1	-	TRBV7-2	TGTGCCAGCAGCCGCCCCGAGGGGGGGTTGGACACTGAAGCTTTCTTT	CASSRPEGGLDTEAFF
-	TRBJ1-6	-	TRBV6-1	TGTGCCAGCAGTGAATTGAGCTCCTATAATTCACCCCTCCACTTT	CASSELSSYNSPLHF
-	TRBJ2-7	-	TRBV5-5	TGTGCCAGCAGCGGGGCCGTCAGGGGTTACTCCTACGAGCAGTACTTC	CASSGAVRGYSYEQYF
-	TRBJ2-3	TRBD2	TRBV7-9	TGTGCCAGCAGCTTCGGGACTAGCGGGAGGATGGGGACAGATACGCAGTATTTT	CASSFGTSGRMGTDTQYF
-	TRBJ2-1	TRBD2	TRBV2	TGTGCCAGCAGGCCCGCTAGCGGGACGTCCTACAATGAGCAGTTCTTC	CASRPASGTSYNEQFF
few	TRBJ1-2	-	TRBV10-3	TGTGCCATCCTATCGGGAGGGCAGGGCGCTAACTATGGCTACACCTTC	CAILSGGQGANYGYTF
-	TRBJ2-3	TRBD2	TRBV4-3	TGCGCCAGCAGCCAGAGGACCTATGCGGGAGCGGGCCCAGATACGCAGTATTTT	CASSQRTYAGAGPDTQYF
-	TRBJ2-1	TRBD2	TRBV2	TGTGCCAGCAATCTACTAGCGGAGGGGGGGAATGAGCAGTTCTTC	CASNLLAEGGNEQFF
few	TRBJ2-2	TRBD2	TRBV19	TGTGCCAGTAGTATAGACTGGGCGGGAGTCACCGGGGAGCTGTTTTTT	CASSIDWAGVTGELFF
-	TRBJ2-7	-	TRBV18	TGTGCCAGCTCACCATCCAGTTTCTACGAGCAGTACTTC	CASSPSSFYEQYF
-	TRBJ2-7	TRBD2	TRBV27	TGTGCCAGCACCCCCGGGACTAGCGGCCCCTACGAGCAGTACTTC	CASTPGTSGPYEQYF
-	TRBJ2-7	TRBD1	TRBV28	TGTGCCAGCAGTTTCATTGGGACAGGGAACTACGAGCAGTACTTC	CASSFIGTGNYEQYF
-	TRBJ2-7	-	TRBV5-4	TGTGCCAGCAGCTCCAGCGGGCCCCTCGAGCAGTACTTC	CASSSSGPLEQYF
-	TRBJ1-1	TRBD1	TRBV27	TGTGCCAGCAGTTTAGGACAGGGGCGAGGGACTGAAGCTTTCTTT	CASSLGQGRGTEAFF
once	TRBJ2-7	TRBD1	TRBV19	TGTGCCAGTAGTATAGCCGGGACAGGAGAATACGAGCAGTACTTC	CASSIAGTGEYEQYF
-	TRBJ2-1	-	TRBV5-1	TGCGCCAGCAGCTCTCTACCTTACAATGAGCAGTTCTTC	CASSSLPYNEQFF
-	TRBJ2-1	TRBD2	TRBV7-3	TGTGCCAGCAGCCCCCTGGGCAGCGGGAAGGACAATGAGCAGTTCTTC	CASSPLGSGKDNEQFF
-	TRBJ2-5	TRBD2	TRBV14	TGTGCCAGCAGCCAAGGTGCACTAGCGGGAGAGACCCAGTACTTC	CASSQGALAGETQYF
-	TRBJ2-7	-	TRBV4-1	TGCGCCAGCAGCCAACCAGGGTTGGGGGAGCAGTACTTC	CASSQPGLGEQYF
-	TRBJ2-3	TRBD1	TRBV5-1	TGCGCCAGCAGCTTGGAAGGACAGGGGGTTTATTTT	CASSLEGQGVYF